Listed below are T cell receptor beta chains from one sample, sequenced in a study of shared clonotypes between healthy human individuals. Libraries were prepared by immunoSEQ multiplex PCR; TCRdb keeps only in-frame clonotypes and omits some of them. The sample yields some 2 million clones, less than 95% seen once. Sequenced sample: naive CD8+ T cells sorted from blood. Receptors originate from a man aged 18-30 years in good health. Each CDR3 is given with its conserved first and last residue. The D gene is left open where the match is weak. Expanded clones are given a class, and other clones once, few, many or no size at all.

v_gene	abundance	d_gene	j_gene	CDR3nt	CDR3aa
TRBV7-9	.	TRBD2	TRBJ2-5	TGTGCCAGCAGGTTTACACCTAGCGGGGGGTTCAACCAAGAGACCCAGTACTTC	CASRFTPSGGFNQETQYF
TRBV9	.	.	TRBJ2-7	TGTGCCAGCAGCGTAGCTCCCGGGACGATCTACGAGCAGTACTTC	CASSVAPGTIYEQYF
TRBV27	.	.	TRBJ2-5	TGTGCCAGCAGTTTAAGTACGGAGACCCAGTACTTC	CASSLSTETQYF
TRBV28	.	.	TRBJ1-1	TGTGCCAGCAGTCCCCTAAGGACTGAAGCTTTCTTT	CASSPLRTEAFF
TRBV7-6	.	.	TRBJ2-5	TGTGCCAGCAGCTCGCTTCCTGGTGAGACCCAGTACTTC	CASSSLPGETQYF
TRBV10-1	.	.	TRBJ2-3	TGCGCCAGCAGTGAACTGGCAGGCCTCACAGATACGCAGTATTTT	CASSELAGLTDTQYF
TRBV2	.	.	TRBJ2-3	TGTGCCAGCAGTGGGGGGGCCACCTCCACAGATACGCAGTATTTT	CASSGGATSTDTQYF
TRBV5-4	.	.	TRBJ2-7	TGTGCCAGCAGCTCGCCCGGGAGCTCCTACGAGCAGTACTTC	CASSSPGSSYEQYF
TRBV5-1	.	.	TRBJ2-7	TGCGCCAGCAGCCCCGACGGGATGGGGGGAAGCGAGCAGTACTTC	CASSPDGMGGSEQYF
TRBV5-6	.	.	TRBJ2-2	TGTGCCAGCAGCTCGTCCCGGCAGGGGTACGGCACCGGGGAGCTGTTTTTT	CASSSSRQGYGTGELFF
TRBV28	.	TRBD1	TRBJ1-1	TGTGCCAGCAGCAGGACAGGGGAAACTGAAGCTTTCTTT	CASSRTGETEAFF
TRBV9	few	.	TRBJ2-7	TGTGCCAGCAGCGTAGAGGACAACTCCTACGAGCAGTACTTC	CASSVEDNSYEQYF
TRBV11-3	.	TRBD2	TRBJ2-7	TGTGCCAGCAGCTTGGACGGGACTAGCGGGAATAGGCAGTACTTC	CASSLDGTSGNRQYF
TRBV27	.	.	TRBJ1-1	TGTGCCAGCAGTTTCGCCCGGGGGGGAGGCACTGAAGCTTTCTTT	CASSFARGGGTEAFF
TRBV4-3	.	.	TRBJ2-3	TGCGCCAGCAGCCAATCGAGTGATGATACGCAGTATTTT	CASSQSSDDTQYF
TRBV13	.	TRBD2	TRBJ2-1	TGTGCCAGCAGCACCGGGACTAGCGGGGCCCACAATGAGCAGTTCTTC	CASSTGTSGAHNEQFF
TRBV11-2	.	.	TRBJ2-7	TGTGCCAGCAGCACCCCCGGGACCAACAACTACGAGCAGTACTTC	CASSTPGTNNYEQYF
TRBV30	.	TRBD1	TRBJ2-7	TGTGCCTGGAGTTTCGGACAGGGAGGCGACGAGCAGTACTTC	CAWSFGQGGDEQYF
TRBV4-3	once	.	TRBJ2-7	TGCGCCAGCAGCCAAGGAGGGTCCGGCTACGAGCAGTACTTC	CASSQGGSGYEQYF
TRBV13	.	.	TRBJ2-5	TGTGCCAGCAGCATTGGGACGGCTCAAGAGACCCAGTACTTC	CASSIGTAQETQYF
TRBV2	.	.	TRBJ2-5	TGTGCCAGCAGTGAAGCGTTCGGGGGACGAGAGACCCAGTACTTC	CASSEAFGGRETQYF
TRBV10-3	.	.	TRBJ2-7	TGTGCCATCAGTGAGGGGGGGCTTTCCTACGAGCAGTACTTC	CAISEGGLSYEQYF
TRBV27	.	.	TRBJ2-7	TGTGCCAGCAGTCCCGGACGATCATACGAGCAGTACTTC	CASSPGRSYEQYF
TRBV10-2	.	.	TRBJ1-6	TGCGCCAGCTCGGGGGGGGTGTATAATTCACCCCTCCACTTT	CASSGGVYNSPLHF
TRBV7-9	.	TRBD2	TRBJ2-3	TGTGCCAGCAGCTTACCGCTAGCGGCAGAGAGCACAGATACGCAGTATTTT	CASSLPLAAESTDTQYF
TRBV27	.	TRBD2	TRBJ2-1	TGTGCCAGCAGTTTACTCGGGAGCGGGGCCTACAATGAGCAGTTCTTC	CASSLLGSGAYNEQFF
TRBV7-2	.	.	TRBJ2-7	TGTGCCAGCAGCTTAACGATATCCTACGAGCAGTACTTC	CASSLTISYEQYF
TRBV29-1	.	.	TRBJ1-1	TGCAGCGTATTGGTGAACACTGAAGCTTTCTTT	CSVLVNTEAFF